The rows below give T cell receptor beta chains drawn from one sample of a study of blood T cell repertoires in COVID-19. Only in-frame clones appear in the TCRdb table, and some are missing; sequencing was by immunoSEQ multiplex PCR. The table records 130,000 or so clones, 82% of them present only once. Sequenced sample: peripheral blood. The receptors were sampled from a human donor in a cohort sampled during active COVID-19. Both conserved end residues are part of each CDR3. A D gene is named only where the DNA matches it firmly. Clone sizes are given selectively: once, few, many, or a class where the clone is expanded.

clone_size	cdr3_length	v_call	d_call	j_call	cdr3_aa	cdr3_nt
.	17	TRBV6-1	TRBD1	TRBJ2-6	CASSEGQGSSGANVLTF	TGTGCCAGCAGTGAGGGACAGGGTTCCTCTGGGGCCAACGTCCTGACTTTC
once	14	TRBV3-1/TRBV3-2	.	TRBJ2-1	CASSHSGGWNEQFF	TGTGCCAGCAGCCACTCTGGCGGTTGGAATGAGCAGTTCTTC
once	18	TRBV12-2	.	TRBJ2-3	CASRFPGLAGGRRDTQYF	TGTGCAAGTCGCTTCCCGGGACTAGCGGGGGGGCGGAGAGATACGCAGTATTTT
.	14	TRBV19	TRBD1	TRBJ2-2	CASSGQGAAGELFF	TGTGCCAGTAGCGGACAGGGGGCGGCCGGGGAGCTGTTTTTT
.	12	TRBV7-8	.	TRBJ1-2	CASSLVERGYTF	TGTGCCAGCAGCTTAGTGGAGAGGGGCTACACCTTC
once	15	TRBV5-6	.	TRBJ1-5	CASSLWAYSNQPQHF	TGTGCCAGCAGCTTGTGGGCTTATAGCAATCAGCCCCAGCATTTT
.	16	TRBV7-9	.	TRBJ2-2	CASSLAAGTGNGELFF	TGTGCCAGCAGCTTAGCGGCGGGTACGGGGAACGGGGAGCTGTTTTTT
.	15	TRBV19	TRBD1	TRBJ1-4	CASSSQGATNEKLFF	TGTGCCAGTAGTAGTCAGGGGGCGACTAATGAAAAACTGTTTTTT
.	15	TRBV28	TRBD2	TRBJ2-5	CASSSLAGGKETQYF	TGTGCCAGCAGTTCCTTAGCGGGGGGAAAAGAGACCCAGTACTTC
.	12	TRBV10-3	TRBD1	TRBJ1-1	CACQGVNTEAFF	TGTGCCTGCCAGGGGGTCAACACTGAAGCTTTCTTT
.	15	TRBV28	.	TRBJ1-5	CASSRDNLGNQPQHF	TGTGCCAGCAGCCGAGATAACCTTGGCAATCAGCCCCAGCATTTT
few	10	TRBV7-9	.	TRBJ1-3	CASHRNTIYF	TGTGCCAGTCACAGAAACACCATATATTTT
.	17	TRBV19	TRBD2	TRBJ2-2	CASSIASAGGRTGELFF	TGTGCCAGTAGTATAGCTTCAGCGGGGGGTCGGACCGGGGAGCTGTTTTTT
once	15	TRBV5-6	TRBD2	TRBJ2-5	CASSLERGGRKTQYF	TGTGCCAGCAGCTTGGAGCGGGGGGGCAGGAAGACCCAGTACTTC
.	14	TRBV7-9	TRBD1	TRBJ2-4	CASSVSGTANIQYF	TGTGCCAGCAGCGTCTCCGGGACAGCTAACATTCAGTACTTC
.	15	TRBV18	.	TRBJ2-5	CASSTSRQRQETQYF	TGTGCCAGCTCAACCTCCAGACAGCGACAAGAGACCCAGTACTTC
.	15	TRBV19	.	TRBJ1-5	CASSTQGGSNQPQHF	TGTGCCAGTAGTACACAGGGCGGCAGCAATCAGCCCCAGCATTTT
once	17	TRBV4-1	.	TRBJ2-3	CASSQESGSSSTDTQYF	TGCGCCAGCAGCCAAGAGTCGGGATCCTCTAGCACAGATACGCAGTATTTT
.	14	TRBV10-3	.	TRBJ2-3	CAISTGHGLDTQYF	TGTGCCATCAGTACGGGACACGGTCTGGATACGCAGTATTTT
.	15	TRBV15	.	TRBJ1-4	CATSRDTRVREKLFF	TGTGCCACCAGCAGAGATACCAGGGTACGAGAAAAACTGTTTTTT
.	15	TRBV13	TRBD2	TRBJ2-3	CASSLTSGAADTQYF	TGTGCCAGCAGCTTAACTAGCGGGGCGGCAGATACGCAGTATTTT
.	12	TRBV6-5	.	TRBJ1-2	CASSQGNYGYTF	TGTGCCAGCAGTCAGGGTAACTATGGCTACACCTTC
.	18	TRBV6-2/TRBV6-3	TRBD1	TRBJ2-5	CASSYPNPGQGARETQYF	TGTGCCAGCAGTTACCCAAACCCGGGACAGGGGGCCCGGGAGACCCAGTACTTC
few	14	TRBV28	TRBD1	TRBJ2-7	CASSVNRGRYEQYF	TGTGCCAGCAGTGTAAACAGGGGCCGCTACGAGCAGTACTTC
.	16	TRBV5-4	TRBD1	TRBJ2-5	CASSLEAGGRLETQYF	TGTGCCAGCAGCTTAGAGGCAGGGGGTAGGTTAGAGACCCAGTACTTC
.	14	TRBV10-2	.	TRBJ2-7	CASSDWAEGYEQYF	TGCGCCAGCAGTGATTGGGCGGAGGGTTACGAGCAGTACTTC
.	15	TRBV6-1	.	TRBJ2-7	CASSEWGRSSYEQYF	TGTGCCAGCAGTGAATGGGGCCGTAGCTCCTACGAGCAGTACTTC
once	15	TRBV9	TRBD1	TRBJ2-5	CASSAYGQGAKTQYF	TGTGCCAGCAGCGCATATGGACAGGGTGCGAAGACCCAGTACTTC
.	15	TRBV11-3	.	TRBJ2-7	CASSLPQGCSYEQYF	TGTGCCAGCAGCTTACCCCAGGGATGCTCCTACGAGCAGTACTTC
few	13	TRBV6-2/TRBV6-3	TRBD1	TRBJ2-7	CASSGQGPNEQYF	TGTGCCAGTAGCGGACAGGGGCCCAACGAGCAGTACTTC
.	20	TRBV4-3	.	TRBJ2-6	CASSQDLFWLTTSGANVLTF	TGCGCCAGCAGCCAAGATCTGTTTTGGCTGACAACCTCTGGGGCCAACGTCCTGACTTTC
.	14	TRBV3-1/TRBV3-2	.	TRBJ1-2	CASSPLPGEYGYTF	TGTGCCAGCAGCCCCCTCCCAGGGGAGTATGGCTACACCTTC
.	14	TRBV15	.	TRBJ1-6	CATSSPGRESPLHF	TGTGCCACCAGCAGTCCAGGGAGGGAATCACCCCTCCACTTT
.	14	TRBV6-6	.	TRBJ2-1	CASSYSKLIDEQFF	TGTGCCAGCAGTTACTCGAAACTAATCGATGAGCAGTTCTTC
.	16	TRBV13	TRBD1	TRBJ1-4	CASSSRQGTTNEKLFF	TGTGCCAGCAGCTCCCGACAGGGAACAACTAATGAAAAACTGTTTTTT
.	20	TRBV30	.	TRBJ1-5	CAWSVRLRPDKLYSNQPQHF	TGTGCCTGGAGTGTTAGACTCCGCCCGGATAAGCTCTATAGCAATCAGCCCCAGCATTTT
.	15	TRBV28	.	TRBJ1-5	CASSFQGGSNQPQHF	TGTGCCAGCAGTTTTCAGGGAGGGAGCAATCAGCCCCAGCATTTT
few	15	TRBV2	TRBD1	TRBJ1-6	CASSEAGQRNSPLHF	TGTGCCAGCAGTGAAGCGGGACAGCGAAATTCACCCCTCCACTTT
.	12	TRBV28	.	TRBJ1-1	CASGQGGLGAFF	TGTGCCAGCGGCCAGGGAGGTTTGGGTGCTTTCTTT
.	15	TRBV10-3	TRBD1	TRBJ2-2	CAISVGQGNTGELFF	TGTGCCATCAGTGTGGGACAGGGGAACACCGGGGAGCTGTTTTTT
.	13	TRBV19	TRBD1	TRBJ1-5	CATAGQINQPQHF	TGTGCCACCGCGGGACAGATCAATCAGCCCCAGCATTTT
.	17	TRBV7-2	TRBD1	TRBJ1-5	CASSLVTGTGAGQPQHF	TGTGCCAGCAGCTTAGTAACGGGGACAGGGGCAGGACAGCCCCAGCATTTT
.	15	TRBV18	.	TRBJ2-1	CASSPSLAAYNEQFF	TGTGCCAGCTCACCGAGTCTAGCAGCCTACAATGAGCAGTTCTTC
.	18	TRBV9	TRBD2	TRBJ2-5	CASQQVAGVQRAKKTQYF	TGTGCCAGCCAACAGGTAGCGGGGGTACAAAGAGCCAAAAAGACCCAGTACTTC
.	16	TRBV19	.	TRBJ1-4	CASSIQGIATNEKLFF	TGTGCCAGTAGTATACAGGGGATTGCAACTAATGAAAAACTGTTTTTT
.	15	TRBV18	TRBD1	TRBJ1-2	CASSPPRGGGYGYTF	TGTGCCAGCTCACCACCGAGAGGGGGCGGCTATGGCTACACCTTC
once	16	TRBV15	.	TRBJ1-4	CATSRDRGGSNEKLFF	TGTGCCACCAGCAGAGATCGCGGGGGTTCTAATGAAAAACTGTTTTTT
.	11	TRBV5-8	.	TRBJ2-1	CASSRREEQFF	TGTGCCAGCAGCCGCAGGGAAGAGCAGTTCTTC
.	13	TRBV5-4	.	TRBJ2-1	CASSLAAGPEQFF	TGTGCCAGCAGCTTGGCCGCAGGCCCTGAGCAGTTCTTC
few	13	TRBV28	.	TRBJ1-5	CASSLRQDQPQHF	TGTGCCAGCAGTTTACGACAGGATCAGCCCCAGCATTTT
.	15	TRBV7-7	.	TRBJ2-5	CASSSLPGEQETQYF	TGTGCTAGCAGCTCCCTGCCGGGGGAGCAAGAGACCCAGTACTTC
.	18	TRBV2	TRBD2	TRBJ2-3	CASRDQLAGGTSTDTQYF	TGTGCCAGCAGGGACCAACTAGCGGGGGGCACTAGCACAGATACGCAGTATTTT
.	14	TRBV21-1	.	TRBJ2-5	CASSNLHRGETQYF	TGTGCCAGCAGCAACTTACACAGGGGAGAGACCCAGTACTTC
.	16	TRBV7-9	TRBD2	TRBJ2-3	CASGGIAGTSTDTQYF	TGTGCCAGCGGAGGAATAGCGGGAACTAGCACAGATACGCAGTATTTT